These 32 T cell receptor beta chains share one sample of origin, sequenced in a study of CD8 T cells in ankylosing spondylitis. TCRdb passed the 5' RACE reads through MiXCR, listing each CDR3 protein once. The profile shows about 360,000 distinct CDR3 sequences, more than 20% of them singletons. The sequencing sample was made of blood, either unsorted or a sorted T cell fraction (not recorded which). These TCRs come from a male donor with ankylosing spondylitis or in good health (not recorded which).

This clonotype was seen more than once but under ten times. The rearrangement links TRBV24-1 to TRBJ2-1; a weak D match, TRBD2 (5 bases). Germline V gives CDR1 KGHDR, CDR2 SFDVKD. Trimming removed 9 bases from V and 4 bases from J, with 9 bases in between. This CDR3 comprises 12 residues. The CDR3 is CATSPGYNEQFF. For the CDR3, the DNA is TGTGCCACCTCCCCGGGGTACAATGAGCAGTTCTTC.

This clonotype was seen a few times. This chain uses TRBV11-2 with TRBJ2-2; possible D gene TRBD2, 6 bases. Germline CDR1 and CDR2: SGHAT and FQNNGV. Trimming shortened V by 5 bases and J by 0 bases, and 16 bases separated the two germline ends. CDR3 length: 17 amino acids. The CDR3 here is CASSLARGLSNTGELFF. The CDR3 DNA sequence: TGTGCCAGCAGCCTCGCCCGGGGACTTTCGAACACCGGGGAGCTGTTTTTT.

This clonotype was seen a handful of times. The V gene is TRBV27, the J gene TRBJ2-7; D ambiguous. This CDR3 has 11 amino acids. The ends were cut back, 5 bases at V and 9 bases at J, with 11 bases in the middle. Per germline, CDR1 MNHEY and CDR2 SMNVEV (reference sequence). The CDR3 coding sequence is TGTGCCAGCAGTACGGGTGTTAGGCAGTACTTC. It encodes CASSTGVRQYF.

This chain links TRBV27 with TRBJ2-7; D is tentatively TRBD1 or TRBD2 (5 bases each). The germline V gene encodes CDR1 MNHEY and CDR2 SMNVEV (reference sequence). This CDR3 is built from 14 residues. Trimming cost V 5 bases and J 6 bases, with 17 bases left between them. The DNA of the CDR3 is TGTGCCAGCAGTCCCGGGGCCCGGGTTCCCGAGCAGTACTTC. This sequence encodes CASSPGARVPEQYF.

CDR3 sequence: CASSFGHDYEQYF. In DNA form, the CDR3 reads TGTGCCAGCAGCTTTGGACACGACTACGAGCAGTACTTC. The chain recombines TRBV7-9 with TRBJ2-7; D perhaps matches TRBD1 (5 bases). The V gene's germline CDR1 is SEHNR and CDR2 FQNEAQ (reference sequence). V was clipped by 3 bases and J by 3 bases, with 9 bases between them. The CDR3 extends over 13 amino acids.

This clonotype was found a few times. V and J are TRBV2 and TRBJ2-7; the match to TRBD1 covers 9 bases. The junction had 3 bases not matched to a gene; V was cut back by 3 bases and J by 3 bases. This CDR3 region has 14 residues. Germline V gene sequence: CDR1 SNHLY, CDR2 FYNNEI. CDR3: CASSETGGVYEQYF. The CDR3 DNA follows: TGTGCCAGCAGTGAGACAGGGGGGGTCTACGAGCAGTACTTC.

Comments on this clonotype: Sequence at one end of the junction differs from germline and may be a read error. The chain is built from TRBV4-1 and TRBJ1-1; D is undetermined. The CDR3 consists of 18 residues. Germline CDR1 is MGHRA and CDR2 is YSYEKL. DNA for the CDR3: TGCACCAGCAGCCAAGATGCGGCAGTAATCGAGGTGGGCACTGAAGCTTTCTTT. It is translated as CTSSQDAAVIEVGTEAFF.

The V gene is TRBV10-3, the J gene TRBJ2-6, with 9 bases matching TRBD1. V shed 0 bases, J shed 3 bases, and the junction held 9 bases outside the gene matches. The CDR3 has 19 residues. Germline CDR1 ENHRY, CDR2 SYGVKD. This CDR3 is CAISESRDRVVGGANVLTF. The DNA for the CDR3 is TGTGCCATCAGTGAGTCCCGGGACAGGGTCGTCGGTGGGGCCAACGTCCTGACTTTC.

The V and J genes are TRBV18 and TRBJ2-7, with a possible D match to TRBD2 (7 bases). Trimming left V 2 bases short and J 5 bases short, with 13 bases between. The CDR3 has 14 amino acids. Germline V gene sequence: CDR1 KGHSH, CDR2 LQKENI. The CDR3 bases are TGTGCCAGCTCACCAAGCGGGGACATCGACGAGCAGTACTTC. This encodes CASSPSGDIDEQYF.

This clonotype occurred many times. The rearrangement joins TRBV12-3 or TRBV12-4 to TRBJ2-1; TRBD1 matches 7 bases. J was trimmed by 3 bases and V by 6 bases; bases with no gene match: 2. This CDR3 spans 13 amino acids. In DNA, the CDR3 is TGTGCCAGCAGAACAGGGGTCTACAATGAGCAGTTCTTC. This gives the protein CASRTGVYNEQFF.

In regard to this clonotype: Being one base from a much bigger clone, this may be a read error. The V gene is TRBV28, the J gene TRBJ1-1; TRBD1 matches at 8 bases. Per germline, CDR1 MDHEN and CDR2 SYDVKM. The V segment lost 8 bases and the J segment 0 bases; nucleotides outside the gene matches: 2. This CDR3 has 13 residues. The CDR3 loop is CASRDRLNTEAFF. CDR3 in DNA: TGTGCCAGCCGGGACAGGTTGAACACTGAAGCTTTCTTT. The entire variable domain, with the rest obtained from reference TRBV28 and TRBJ1-1, is as follows: DVKVTQSSRYLVKRTGEKVFLECVQDMDHENMFWYRQDPGLGLRLIYFSYDVKMKEKGDIPEGYSVSREKKERFSLILESASTNQTSMYLCASRDRLNTEAFFGQGTRLTVV.

V is TRBV29-1 and J is TRBJ1-4; TRBD1 matches 7 bases. V lost 7 bases, J lost 8 bases, and 7 bases stayed unmatched. The CDR3 runs to 12 residues. CDR1 and CDR2 (germline): SQVTM, ANQGSEA. The CDR3 DNA is TGCAGCGCGACAGGGCCGGGAGAAAAACTGTTTTTT. Its protein product is CSATGPGEKLFF.

This clonotype has just a few counts. The V call is TRBV12-3 or TRBV12-4, the J call TRBJ2-7; D may match TRBD1 or TRBD2 (5 bases each). The V end was cut by 5 bases, the J end by 2 bases, with 13 bases between. The CDR3 sequence is 14 residues long. CDR3 sequence (DNA): TGTGCCAGCAGTCACGGGACGGTTCCCTACGAGCAGTACTTC. Translation gives CASSHGTVPYEQYF.

This clonotype was seen a handful of times. The chain uses TRBV4-1 and TRBJ2-1, with D uncertain. Germline V gene data show CDR1 as MGHRA and CDR2 as YSYEKL. V was cut by 3 bases and J by 4 bases, with 13 bases left in between. The CDR3 runs 15 residues. For the CDR3, the DNA is TGCGCCAGCAGCCAGTCCCCCCGCTCTTACAATGAGCAGTTCTTC. This encodes CASSQSPRSYNEQFF.

This chain uses TRBV27 with TRBJ2-1; a weak D match, TRBD1 (6 bases). Trimming stripped 5 bases from V and 9 bases from J, with 14 bases between. The CDR3 has 13 residues. CDR1 and CDR2 (germline): MNHEY, SMNVEV (reference sequence). The CDR3 DNA reads as TGTGCCAGCAGTCTGGGGACATCGTTTGAGCAGTTCTTC. Protein product: CASSLGTSFEQFF.

The CDR3 DNA sequence: TGTGCCACCACGGCTTTGTCCGGAAGCAATCAGCCCCAGCATTTT. This gives the protein CATTALSGSNQPQHF. The V gene is TRBV10-3, the J gene TRBJ1-5, with D unresolved. V was pared by 10 bases and J by 1 base, with 17 bases between. The CDR3 has 15 amino acids. Germline V gives CDR1 ENHRY, CDR2 SYGVKD.

The rearrangement uses TRBV20-1 and TRBJ1-5, with D perhaps matching TRBD1 (5 bases). CDR1 is DFQATT, CDR2 SNEGSKA, per germline (reference sequence). V lost 3 bases and J lost 6, with 9 bases in between. CDR3 length equals 12 residues. CDR3 sequence reads: CSASQGSQPQHF. The CDR3 coding sequence is TGCAGTGCTAGTCAGGGTAGTCAGCCCCAGCATTTT.

This clonotype was seen a few times. DNA for the CDR3: TGTGCCAGCAGCCTTCGAGGACTAGCGGCTTACCCCTACGAGCAGTACTTC. Amino acids: CASSLRGLAAYPYEQYF. This sequence joins TRBV11-2 and TRBJ2-7; 10 positions agree with TRBD2. Trimming cost V 5 bases and J 2 bases; bases outside gene matches: 12. The CDR3 loop spans 17 amino acids. Germline lookup yields CDR1 SGHAT and CDR2 FQNNGV. Using reference TRBV11-2 and TRBJ2-7 for the parts outside the CDR3, the full variable domain is EAGVAQSPRYKIIEKRQSVAFWCNPISGHATLYWYQQILGQGPKLLIQFQNNGVVDDSQLPKDRFSAERLKGVDSTLKIQPAKLEDSAVYLCASSLRGLAAYPYEQYFGPGTRLTVT.

The genes are TRBV29-1 and TRBJ2-7; 8 bases are shared with TRBD2. Trimming at V came to 6 bases and at J to 1 base, leaving 2 bases not matched to a gene. This CDR3 region has 12 residues. Germline CDR1 is SQVTM and CDR2 is ANQGSEA. For the CDR3, the DNA is TGCAGCGTCCGACTAGCGTCCTACGAGCAGTACTTC. This encodes CSVRLASYEQYF.

As DNA, the CDR3 is TGTGCCAGCAGTATCCGGGAACAGGAAGCTTTCTTT. Translation: CASSIREQEAFF. The rearrangement joins TRBV6-6 to TRBJ1-1; no firm D call. V was shortened by 5 bases and J by 8 bases, with 12 bases between the two germline ends. Germline CDR1 and CDR2: MNHNY and SVGAGI (reference sequence). The CDR3 has 12 residues.

This clonotype has only a few counts. The CDR3: CASSQVSGGGRNEQFF. The CDR3 region has the DNA TGCGCCAGCAGCCAAGTATCGGGGGGGGGCAGGAATGAGCAGTTCTTC. J is TRBJ2-1 and V is TRBV4-1; TRBD2 matches 8 bases. In germline, CDR1 is MGHRA, CDR2 YSYEKL. CDR3 length equals 16 residues. With V trimmed by 1 base and J by 7 bases, 9 bases remained unmatched.

This clonotype was found a few times. The J gene is TRBJ2-5, the V gene TRBV25-1; the D is unclear. The CDR3 loop spans 15 amino acids. V lost 3 bases to trimming and J lost 4 bases, with 15 bases between them. Germline CDR1 and CDR2: MGHDK and SYGVNS. This chain's CDR3 is CASSDGVIPGETQYF. CDR3 DNA sequence: TGTGCCAGCAGTGATGGAGTTATTCCCGGAGAGACCCAGTACTTC.

This clonotype was observed a handful of times. The chain is built from TRBV29-1 and TRBJ1-2, with D possibly TRBD1 on 5 matching bases. This CDR3 is 13 amino acids long. V was pared by 2 bases and J by 2 bases, with 9 bases between. The germline gives CDR1 SQVTM, CDR2 ANQGSEA. The CDR3 DNA reads TGCAGCGTTGAATCCAGGGAAAACTATGGCTACACCTTC. It is translated as CSVESRENYGYTF.

This clonotype was detected a few times. V usage is TRBV4-1 and J usage is TRBJ2-1, with 9 bases fitting TRBD1. The CDR3 contains 17 residues. In germline, CDR1 is MGHRA, CDR2 YSYEKL. J lost 9 bases, V lost 1 base, and 13 bases had no gene match. The CDR3 nucleotides are TGCGCCAGCAGCCAAGTGCTGGACAGGGGCCCATTCGGTGAGCAGTTCTTC. Translated, it gives CASSQVLDRGPFGEQFF.

The V and J genes are TRBV5-6 and TRBJ2-1; D gene uncertain. Trimming took off 4 bases at V and 0 bases at J, with 11 bases between the two ends. There are 15 residues in the CDR3. Germline lookup yields CDR1 SGHDT and CDR2 YYEEEE. CDR3 bases: TGTGCCAGCAGCCCGGACCAGAGCTCCTACAATGAGCAGTTCTTC. Encoded protein: CASSPDQSSYNEQFF.

The V and J genes are TRBV5-1 and TRBJ2-2, with D possibly matching TRBD1 (5 bases). CDR1 and CDR2 (germline): SGHRS, YFSETQ. CDR3 length: 17 amino acids. V lost 1 base and J lost 0, with 13 bases in between. The CDR3 nucleotides are TGCGCCAGCAGCTTGCACTACCAGACAGCGAACACCGGGGAGCTGTTTTTT. It yields the protein CASSLHYQTANTGELFF.

V gene TRBV7-9 combines with J gene TRBJ2-2; D is possibly TRBD1 (6 bases). In germline, CDR1 is SEHNR, CDR2 FQNEAQ (reference sequence). This CDR3 contains 15 residues. V gave up 5 bases and J gave up 1 base, with 11 bases separating them. CDR3 region: CASSPGQMNTGELFF. The CDR3 DNA sequence: TGTGCCAGCAGCCCAGGACAGATGAACACCGGGGAGCTGTTTTTT. Based on the CDR3 plus reference TRBV7-9 and TRBJ2-2, the full variable domain is DTGVSQNPRHKITKRGQNVTFRCDPISEHNRLYWYRQTLGQGPEFLTYFQNEAQLEKSRLLSDRFSAERPKGSFSTLEIQRTEQGDSAMYLCASSPGQMNTGELFFGEGSRLTVL.

J is TRBJ2-1 and V is TRBV7-9; 8 bases match TRBD1. J gave up 2 bases and V 5 bases, and 2 bases lay outside the gene matches. The CDR3 is made up of 14 amino acids. Germline V gene data show CDR1 as SEHNR and CDR2 as FQNEAQ (reference sequence). CDR3 in amino acids: CASSHRGTYNEQFF. The CDR3 nucleotides are TGTGCCAGCAGCCACAGGGGGACCTACAATGAGCAGTTCTTC.

This chain joins TRBV20-1 and TRBJ2-7; D may be TRBD2 (6 bases). Trimming shortened V by 0 bases and J by 3 bases, and 15 bases separated the two germline ends. CDR1 is DFQATT, CDR2 SNEGSKA, per germline (reference sequence). The CDR3 runs to 15 residues. Written as DNA, the CDR3 is TGCAGTGCTAGAGACGGGAGAGGGTTACACTACGAGCAGTACTTC. This gives the protein CSARDGRGLHYEQYF.

The chain links TRBV6-4 to TRBJ2-2; D may match TRBD1 or TRBD2 (6 bases each). Germline V CDR1 and CDR2: MRHNA, SNTAGT. The CDR3 has 15 residues. V lost 10 bases and J lost 7, with 22 bases in between. The CDR3: CATSPSTQGGGELFF. For the CDR3, the DNA is TGTGCCACCTCACCCTCAACACAGGGAGGCGGGGAGCTGTTTTTT.

In this sample, this clonotype turned up a few times. The chain employs TRBV7-9 and TRBJ2-2; 11 bases agree with TRBD2. Germline V gives CDR1 SEHNR, CDR2 FQNEAQ (reference sequence). V shed 4 bases and J 4 bases; nucleotides not matched to a gene: 5. The CDR3 spans 16 residues. For the CDR3, the DNA is TGTGCCAGCAGCTATATAGCGGGGGGGATCACCGGGGAGCTGTTTTTT. It translates to CASSYIAGGITGELFF.

This chain connects TRBV11-2 to TRBJ2-3; D remains ambiguous. Trimming removed 1 base from V and 6 bases from J, with 8 bases in between. Per the germline V gene, CDR1 is SGHAT and CDR2 is FQNNGV. This CDR3 spans 13 amino acids. The CDR3: CASSLVLLDTQYF. In DNA form, the CDR3 reads TGTGCCAGCAGCTTAGTGTTGCTGGATACGCAGTATTTT. The full variable domain, in which reference TRBV11-2 and TRBJ2-3 provide the parts outside the CDR3, is EAGVAQSPRYKIIEKRQSVAFWCNPISGHATLYWYQQILGQGPKLLIQFQNNGVVDDSQLPKDRFSAERLKGVDSTLKIQPAKLEDSAVYLCASSLVLLDTQYFGPGTRLTVL.